These 7 T cell receptor beta chains were sequenced from one sample in a study of T cell clonality in common variable immunodeficiency. The study, taken as a whole, reports: Common variable immunodeficiency TCR beta sequences reportedly had fewer deletions and N-nucleotide insertions.

These receptors' antigens are unknown. Sequencing used immunoSEQ multiplex PCR; TCRdb keeps in-frame clones, though not all of them. The sample has under 25,000 clones, none seen only once. The sequenced sample consisted of peripheral blood mononuclear cells. The origin of the receptors is a human donor with common variable immunodeficiency.

This clone was counted a few times. The read is 3 residues too short to cover the CDR3 end, so that end is filled in from the germline J gene. The chain has TRBV5-6 and TRBJ2-7; D is uncertain. The CDR3 is 13 amino acids. V lost 0 bases and J 3 bases, leaving 7 bases between the germline ends. CDR1 is SGHDT and CDR2 is YYEEEE in the germline V gene. CDR3 region: CASSLGQNYEQYF. The covered CDR3 bases are TGTGCCAGCAGCTTGGGTCAGAACTACGAG.

Comment on this clone: The read terminates 3 residues ahead of where the CDR3 ends, so the germline J gene completes it. The rearrangement joins TRBV2 to TRBJ2-7; 7 positions agree with TRBD2. This CDR3 has 15 amino acids. Germline trimming cut 5 bases from V and 3 bases from J; bases unmatched to any gene: 10. Germline assignment: CDR1 SNHLY and CDR2 FYNNEI. CDR3 residues: CASSPLERDVYEQYF. CDR3 DNA, as far as it was read: TGTGCCAGCAGTCCTCTGGAGCGGGACGTCTACGAG.

Comments on this clone: The DNA ends 3 residues before the CDR3 does, and the rest of the CDR3 is filled in from the germline J gene. J is TRBJ2-4 and V is TRBV6-2 or TRBV6-3, with D possibly being TRBD1 (5 bases). Germline V lookup: CDR1 MNHEY, CDR2 SVGEGT. Trimming took off 8 bases at V and 8 bases at J, with 10 bases between the two ends. The CDR3 consists of 11 residues. The chain's CDR3 is CASRFRDIQYF. The part of the CDR3 DNA that was read is TGTGCCAGCCGATTCAGGGACATT.

A few counts support this clone. The CDR3 extends 3 residues past the end of the read, so its final part is completed from the germline J gene. The V call is TRBV7-9, the J call TRBJ1-2; D may be TRBD1 (5 bases). Germline CDR1 reads SEHNR; CDR2 reads FQNEAQ (reference sequence). V dropped 1 base and J dropped 3 bases, with 12 bases sitting between them. This CDR3 spans 15 amino acids. The CDR3 here is CASSLGTPVYYGYTF. Incomplete CDR3 DNA: TGTGCCAGCAGCTTAGGGACACCGGTATACTATGGC.

There are many counts of this clone. The observed sequence ends 3 residues before the CDR3 terminus, with the missing tail filled in from the germline J gene. This chain joins TRBV20-1 and TRBJ2-1; possible D gene TRBD2, 6 bases. Per the germline V gene, CDR1 is DFQATT and CDR2 is SNEGSKA (reference sequence). The CDR3 runs to 14 residues. With 1 base removed from V and 4 bases from J, the gap between germline ends came to 11 bases. The CDR3 sequence: CSARGWAGYNEQFF. The sequenced CDR3 bases are TGCAGTGCTAGAGGTTGGGCGGGATACAATGAG.

Points on this clone: The read ends 3 residues before the CDR3 terminus; that terminus is restored from the germline J gene. The chain joins TRBV30 to TRBJ2-7, with TRBD1 matching over 8 bases. The length of the CDR3 is 12 residues. Trimming cost V 5 bases and J 3 bases; bases outside gene matches: 3. Germline V gene sequence: CDR1 GTSNPN, CDR2 SVGIG (reference sequence). The CDR3 protein is CAWAGTGYEQYF. Incomplete CDR3 DNA: TGTGCCTGGGCCGGGACAGGCTACGAG.

Comments on this clone: The read ends 3 residues shy of where the CDR3 ends; the end is completed using the germline J gene. The V gene is TRBV19, the J gene TRBJ2-5; possible D gene TRBD1, 5 bases. Between the trimmed V and J ends, which lost 3 bases and 5 bases, there was a span of 16 bases. CDR3 length equals 15 residues. Germline CDR1 reads LNHDA; CDR2 reads SQIVND (reference sequence). The CDR3: CASSIGAGLHETQYF. The part of the CDR3 DNA that was read is TGTGCCAGTAGTATTGGGGCAGGGTTGCATGAGACC.